This T cell receptor (beta chain) stems from a study of beta chain features in type 1 diabetes. A remark on this clone: The antigen is unknown.

Every isolated RNA sample was fully reverse transcribed, so sequencing captured expressed TCRB transcripts. Read counts averaged roughly 3.7 million for samples of naive, central memory and regulatory T cells. Sequencing was performed with immunoSEQ multiplex PCR; in TCRdb, only in-frame clones are kept and a portion is missing. The data hold roughly 450,000 clones, with approximately 15% observed a single time. Germline loops: CDR1 SGHTA, CDR2 FQGNSA. Trimming stripped 1 base from V and 7 bases from J, with 8 bases between. This CDR3 spans 12 amino acids. Study-level findings and limits: VDJ junctions from type 1 diabetes patients carried fewer insertions and larger deletions. For patients and controls alike, PCR might favor shorter templates to the same degree.

This chain joins TRBV7-2 and TRBJ2-7; no firm D call. The sequenced material came from naive CD4+ T cells from blood. This clonotype originated in a man aged 25 to 45 in good health. The CDR3: CASSLEVGEQYV. Written as DNA, the CDR3 is TGTGCCAGCAGCTTAGAGGTCGGGGAGCAGTACGTC.